This entry lists 20 T cell receptor beta chains sequenced from one sample in a study of blood T cells in healthy people across ages. Then a second PCR, running roughly 7 to 11 cycles, was carried out with a sample-barcoded 5' primer and a J-beta primer mix. TCRdb reprocessed the 5' RACE reads via MiXCR and lists one record per CDR3 protein. This sample yields 800,000 to 900,000 distinct CDR3 sequences, of which approximately 59% are seen a single time; 28% belongs to the top ten. Sequencing was done on a sample of blood. Receptors originate from a man aged 30-40 years in good health.

V gene TRBV9 combines with J gene TRBJ2-7; TRBD1 matches 8 bases. The J call may be wrong; the DNA end is better matched by TRBJ2-1. Per germline, CDR1 SGDLS and CDR2 YYNGEE. The CDR3 contains 15 residues. The CDR3 DNA reads as TGTGCCAGCAGCGCGGGACAGGAATCCGTCAATGAGCAGTTCTTC. It codes for CASSAGQESVNEQFF.

The sample holds a few counts of this clonotype. This rearrangement joins TRBV9 to TRBJ2-5; TRBD1 or TRBD2 may be the D gene (7 bases each). This CDR3 spans 15 amino acids. Trimming removed 7 bases at V and 1 base at J, with 17 bases between. Germline V gene data show CDR1 as SGDLS and CDR2 as YYNGEE. The CDR3 DNA sequence: TGTGCCAGCGGACAGGCGGGGGAGCCCCAAGAGACCCAGTACTTC. It specifies CASGQAGEPQETQYF.

This chain connects TRBV29-1 to TRBJ1-2; no clear D. This CDR3 has 11 residues. V lost 7 bases, J lost 8 bases, and 14 bases lay in between. The germline V gene has CDR1 SQVTM and CDR2 ANQGSEA. The CDR3 nucleotides read TGCAGCGCCCGCGAGCAAGGGGGCTACACCTTC. It translates to CSAREQGGYTF.

The rearrangement joins TRBV20-1 to TRBJ2-5; 10 bases map to TRBD2. The CDR3 contains 13 residues. The V gene end was trimmed by 3 bases and the J gene end by 11 bases; junction bases not matched to a gene: 9. Germline V CDR1 and CDR2: DFQATT, SNEGSKA (reference sequence). The CDR3 spells CSARLAGVNEQYF. The CDR3 DNA reads TGCAGTGCTAGGCTAGCGGGGGTGAATGAGCAGTACTTC.

This chain links TRBV12-3 or TRBV12-4 with TRBJ2-1, with D perhaps matching TRBD2 (6 bases). Trimming pared 0 bases from V and 0 bases from J, leaving 9 bases between. This CDR3 region has 16 residues. The CDR3 loop reads CASSLAGLSSYNEQFF. CDR3 DNA: TGTGCCAGCAGTTTAGCGGGACTCAGCTCCTACAATGAGCAGTTCTTC.

The chain couples TRBV5-1 to TRBJ2-1, with 14 bases identical to TRBD2. Germline V gives CDR1 SGHRS, CDR2 YFSETQ. Unmatched junction bases numbered 3, after V lost 0 bases and J lost 1 base. The CDR3 loop spans 18 amino acids. The CDR3 is CASSLGLAGGQSYNEQFF. CDR3 nucleotides: TGCGCCAGCAGCTTGGGACTAGCGGGGGGGCAATCCTACAATGAGCAGTTCTTC. The entire variable domain, with the rest obtained from reference TRBV5-1 and TRBJ2-1, is as follows: KAGVTQTPRYLIKTRGQQVTLSCSPISGHRSVSWYQQTPGQGLQFLFEYFSETQRNKGNFPGRFSGRQFSNSRSEMNVSTLELGDSALYLCASSLGLAGGQSYNEQFFGPGTRLTVL.

The chain carries TRBV5-1 and TRBJ1-1; D gene ambiguous. The CDR3 is 13 amino acids. CDR1 is SGHRS and CDR2 is YFSETQ in the germline V gene. V shed 4 bases and J shed 3 bases, with 10 bases lying between them. In nucleotides, the CDR3 is TGCGCCAGCAGCCCGGACGGGGACACTGAAGCTTTCTTT. It codes for CASSPDGDTEAFF.

This sequence joins TRBV5-1 and TRBJ2-5; D is possibly TRBD2 (6 bases). CDR3 length: 16 amino acids. The V gene's germline CDR1 is SGHRS and CDR2 YFSETQ. With 5 bases removed from V and 2 bases from J, the gap between germline ends came to 19 bases. DNA for the CDR3: TGCGCCAGCAGGGCCCTCTGGGACTTCAAGCAAGAGACCCAGTACTTC. Protein: CASRALWDFKQETQYF.

The chain has TRBV5-1 and TRBJ2-3; a possible D gene is TRBD2 (6 bases). This CDR3 region has 15 residues. The germline gives CDR1 SGHRS, CDR2 YFSETQ. V lost 7 bases to trimming and J lost 2 bases, with 17 bases between them. The CDR3 protein is CASSGSPGDTDTQYF. The CDR3 nucleotides read TGCGCCAGCTCTGGGTCTCCGGGGGACACAGATACGCAGTATTTT. The whole variable domain, filled in from reference TRBV5-1 and TRBJ2-3, reads KAGVTQTPRYLIKTRGQQVTLSCSPISGHRSVSWYQQTPGQGLQFLFEYFSETQRNKGNFPGRFSGRQFSNSRSEMNVSTLELGDSALYLCASSGSPGDTDTQYFGPGTRLTVL.

In this sample, this clonotype turned up many times. The chain joins TRBV5-1 to TRBJ2-1; no definite D call. The CDR3 is made up of 13 amino acids. V lost 4 bases, J lost 3 bases, and 8 bases lay in between. The germline CDR1 and CDR2 sequences are SGHRS and YFSETQ. CDR3 in amino acids: CASSVDLYNEQFF. The DNA of the CDR3 is TGCGCCAGCAGCGTGGATCTCTACAATGAGCAGTTCTTC.

This clonotype was picked up a small number of times. V gene TRBV7-2 combines with J gene TRBJ2-4; 7 nucleotides align to TRBD1. Trimming cost V 5 bases and J 9 bases; bases outside gene matches: 4. The CDR3 is made up of 12 amino acids. Germline V gives CDR1 SGHTA, CDR2 FQGNSA. The DNA of the CDR3 is TGTGCCAGCAGCCGACAGGGAGTCATTCAGTACTTC. Its translation is CASSRQGVIQYF.

This chain joins TRBV10-3 and TRBJ1-6; 7 positions match TRBD1. Germline assignment: CDR1 ENHRY and CDR2 SYGVKD. The CDR3 totals 15 residues. Trimming cost V 10 bases and J 8 bases; bases outside gene matches: 14. The CDR3 region is CATRSGTGVDSPLHF. The DNA of the CDR3 is TGTGCCACCCGATCGGGTACAGGGGTTGATTCACCCCTCCACTTT.

Points on this clonotype: One end of the junction varies from germline; a read error may be responsible. The chain recombines TRBV7-9 with TRBJ1-6; D remains ambiguous. Germline V gene data show CDR1 as SEHNR and CDR2 as FQNEAQ (reference sequence). CDR3 length: 14 residues. The CDR3: CATSLYLGDSPFHF. CDR3 DNA: TGTGCCACCAGCTTATACCTTGGTGATTCACCCTTCCACTTT.

The CDR3 DNA reads as TGTGCCAGCAGCTTAACTAGCGGGGGGCATTACAATGAGCAGTTCTTC. It is translated as CASSLTSGGHYNEQFF. The chain links TRBV7-3 to TRBJ2-1; TRBD2 matches 10 bases. Germline CDR1 reads SGHTA; CDR2 reads FQGTGA. This CDR3 is 16 amino acids long. The V and J ends lost 0 bases and 4 bases, in that order; junction bases with no gene match: 3.

This chain joins TRBV20-1 and TRBJ2-5, with TRBD1 identical over 7 bases. Per germline, CDR1 DFQATT and CDR2 SNEGSKA (reference sequence). The CDR3 loop spans 12 amino acids. The V gene end was trimmed by 6 bases and the J gene end by 5 bases; junction bases not matched to a gene: 6. This CDR3 reads CSAIGGQETQYF. The CDR3 DNA reads TGCAGTGCGATAGGGGGACAGGAGACCCAGTACTTC.

This chain uses TRBV18 with TRBJ2-1; 9 nucleotides align to TRBD1. CDR1 KGHSH and CDR2 LQKENI come from the germline V gene. There are 18 residues in the CDR3. V shed 3 bases, J shed 3 bases, and the junction held 12 bases outside the gene matches. CDR3 loop: CASSPPGQGRGFYNEQFF. CDR3 DNA sequence: TGTGCCAGCTCACCGCCGGGACAGGGTAGGGGATTCTACAATGAGCAGTTCTTC. The variable domain in full, with the rest retrieved from reference TRBV18 and TRBJ2-1, is NAGVMQNPRHLVRRRGQEARLRCSPMKGHSHVYWYRQLPEEGLKFMVYLQKENIIDESGMPKERFSAEFPKEGPSILRIQQVVRGDSAAYFCASSPPGQGRGFYNEQFFGPGTRLTVL.

This clonotype has only one observation. At one boundary the junction diverges from the germline segment, which might be a read error. The chain combines TRBV6-5 with TRBJ2-4, with D tentatively TRBD2 (6 bases). The CDR3 spans 14 residues. The V gene's germline CDR1 is MNHEY and CDR2 SVGAGI. The CDR3 region has the DNA TGTGCCAGCAGTGCCCACGGGGGAATAGACATTCGGTACTTC. Amino acids: CASSAHGGIDIRYF.

About this clonotype itself: Possible read error: a much larger clone is one base away. The CDR3 DNA follows: TGCGCCAGCAGCCAGGCATCGGGCTCCGGGACCAACGTCCTGACTTTC. As protein: CASSQASGSGTNVLTF. This sequence joins TRBV4-3 and TRBJ2-6; D possibly corresponds to TRBD2 (5 bases). V was trimmed by 3 bases and J by 8 bases, leaving 17 bases between them. The germline gives CDR1 LGHNA, CDR2 YSLEER. The CDR3 is 16 amino acids.

This chain joins TRBV29-1 and TRBJ1-1, with TRBD1 matching 9 bases. The V segment lost 6 bases and the J segment 3 bases; nucleotides outside the gene matches: 14. The germline V gene encodes CDR1 SQVTM and CDR2 ANQGSEA. The length of the CDR3 is 16 residues. In nucleotides, the CDR3 is TGCAGCGTCGCTACCCGGGACAGGGAGTTAGACACTGAAGCTTTCTTT. It specifies CSVATRDRELDTEAFF.

The chain couples TRBV6-2 or TRBV6-3 to TRBJ2-4; D may match TRBD1 or TRBD2 (5 bases each). The J call may be faulty, since TRBJ2-7 better matches the DNA end. Germline CDR1 and CDR2: MNHEY and SVGEGT. The CDR3 has 12 amino acids. The CDR3 loop is CASSRGPNEQYF. The CDR3 DNA follows: TGTGCCAGCAGCCGGGGACCGAACGAGCAGTACTTC.